This TCR beta chain was identified during a study of radiation and T cells in renal cell carcinoma. Clones were read by immunoSEQ multiplex PCR, and TCRdb kept only the in-frame ones, dropping some. The sample has under 100,000 clones, 85% seen once; the top ten hold roughly 8.8%. CDR1 and CDR2 from the germline V gene are SQVTM and ANQGSEA. This CDR3 spans 12 amino acids. The ends lost 6 bases at V and 8 bases at J; junction bases unmatched: 6. Study-wide findings and caveats: From baseline, blood top tumor clonotypes peaked at 2 weeks post-radiation.

This clone was seen a few times. No antigen is known for it. Time point given: blood 4 weeks post-SBRT, at nephrectomy. The treatment here: 15 Gy SBRT to primary tumor, nephrectomy 4 weeks later. Nephrectomy followed 15 Gy stereotactic body radiation by 4 weeks. Radiation-treated patients gave blood at baseline, week 2 and week 4. The tumor was a clear cell renal cell carcinoma. The TCR sequence derives from a man in his fifties or sixties with renal cell carcinoma. Sample: blood, taken from a patient whose treatment included radiotherapy and nephrectomy. The J gene is TRBJ1-4, the V gene TRBV29-1, with 7 bases that match TRBD1. This CDR3 is CSVSTGWEKLFF. DNA of the CDR3: TGCAGCGTCTCGACAGGGTGGGAAAAACTGTTTTTT.